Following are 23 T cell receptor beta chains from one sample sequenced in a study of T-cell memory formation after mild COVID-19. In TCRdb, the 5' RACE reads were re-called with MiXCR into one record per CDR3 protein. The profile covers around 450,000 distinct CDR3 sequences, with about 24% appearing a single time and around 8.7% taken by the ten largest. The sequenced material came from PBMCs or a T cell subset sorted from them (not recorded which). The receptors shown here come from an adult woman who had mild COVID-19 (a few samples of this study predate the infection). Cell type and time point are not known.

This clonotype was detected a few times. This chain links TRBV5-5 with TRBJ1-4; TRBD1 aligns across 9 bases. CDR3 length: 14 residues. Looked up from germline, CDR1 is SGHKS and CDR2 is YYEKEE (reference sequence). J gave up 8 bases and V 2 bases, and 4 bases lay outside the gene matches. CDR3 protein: CASSLQGAEEKLFF. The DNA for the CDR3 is TGTGCCAGCAGCTTACAGGGGGCGGAAGAAAAACTGTTTTTT.

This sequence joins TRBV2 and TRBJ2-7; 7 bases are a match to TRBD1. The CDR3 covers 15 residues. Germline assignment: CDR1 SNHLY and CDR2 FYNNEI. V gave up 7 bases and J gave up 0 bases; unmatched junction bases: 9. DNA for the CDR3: TGTGCCAGCACCCCCGGGACAGCAAGCTCCTACGAGCAGTACTTC. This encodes CASTPGTASSYEQYF. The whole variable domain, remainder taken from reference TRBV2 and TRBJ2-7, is EPEVTQTPSHQVTQMGQEVILRCVPISNHLYFYWYRQILGQKVEFLVSFYNNEISEKSEIFDDQFSVERPDGSNFTLKIRSTKLEDSAMYFCASTPGTASSYEQYFGPGTRLTVT.

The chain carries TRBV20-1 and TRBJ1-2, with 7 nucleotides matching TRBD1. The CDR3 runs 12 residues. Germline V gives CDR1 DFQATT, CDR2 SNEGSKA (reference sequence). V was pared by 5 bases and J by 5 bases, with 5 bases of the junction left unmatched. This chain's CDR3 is CSAYRGGYGYTF. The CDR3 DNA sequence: TGCAGTGCTTACAGGGGAGGGTATGGCTACACCTTC.

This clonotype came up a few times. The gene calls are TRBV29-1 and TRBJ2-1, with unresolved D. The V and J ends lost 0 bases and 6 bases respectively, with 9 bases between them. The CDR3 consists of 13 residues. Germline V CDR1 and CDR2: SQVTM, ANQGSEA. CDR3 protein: CSVEDLEVNEQFF. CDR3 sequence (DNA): TGCAGCGTTGAAGATCTTGAGGTCAATGAGCAGTTCTTC.

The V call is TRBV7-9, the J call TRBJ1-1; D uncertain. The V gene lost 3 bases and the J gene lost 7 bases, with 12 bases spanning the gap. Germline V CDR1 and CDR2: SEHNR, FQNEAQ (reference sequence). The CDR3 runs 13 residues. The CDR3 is CASSFEGESEAFF. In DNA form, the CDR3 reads TGTGCCAGCAGCTTTGAGGGAGAAAGTGAAGCTTTCTTT.

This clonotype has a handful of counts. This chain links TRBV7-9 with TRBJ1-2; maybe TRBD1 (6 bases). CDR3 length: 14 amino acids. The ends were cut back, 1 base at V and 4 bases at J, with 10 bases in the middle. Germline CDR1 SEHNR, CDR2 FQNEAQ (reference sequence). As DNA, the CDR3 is TGTGCCAGCAGCTTAGTAAGGGGGACCTATGGCTACACCTTC. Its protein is CASSLVRGTYGYTF. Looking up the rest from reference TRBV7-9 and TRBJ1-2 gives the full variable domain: DTGVSQNPRHKITKRGQNVTFRCDPISEHNRLYWYRQTLGQGPEFLTYFQNEAQLEKSRLLSDRFSAERPKGSFSTLEIQRTEQGDSAMYLCASSLVRGTYGYTFGSGTRLTVV.

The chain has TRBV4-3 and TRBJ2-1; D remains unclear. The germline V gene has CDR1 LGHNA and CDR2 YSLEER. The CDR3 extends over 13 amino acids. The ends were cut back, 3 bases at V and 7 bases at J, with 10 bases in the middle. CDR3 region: CASSHHSKNEQFF. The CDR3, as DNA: TGCGCCAGCAGCCACCACAGCAAAAATGAGCAGTTCTTC.

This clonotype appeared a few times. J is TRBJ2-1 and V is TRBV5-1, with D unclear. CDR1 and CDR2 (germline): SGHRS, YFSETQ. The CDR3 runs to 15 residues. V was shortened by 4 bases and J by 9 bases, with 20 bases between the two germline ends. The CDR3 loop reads CASSPRAARASEQFF. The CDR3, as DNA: TGCGCCAGCAGCCCAAGGGCCGCCCGAGCTAGTGAGCAGTTCTTC.

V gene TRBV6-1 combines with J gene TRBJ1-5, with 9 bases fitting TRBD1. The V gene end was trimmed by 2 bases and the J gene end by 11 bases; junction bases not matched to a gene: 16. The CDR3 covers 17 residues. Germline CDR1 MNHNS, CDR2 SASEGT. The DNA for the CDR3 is TGTGCCAGCAGTGAACTGTTGCGGGACAGGGCGGCCCGTGCCCAGCATTTT. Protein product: CASSELLRDRAARAQHF.

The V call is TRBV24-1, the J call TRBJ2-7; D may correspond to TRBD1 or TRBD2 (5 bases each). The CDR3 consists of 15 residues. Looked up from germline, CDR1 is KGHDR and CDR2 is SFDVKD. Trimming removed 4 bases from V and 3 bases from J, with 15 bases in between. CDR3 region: CATSDSGTGSYEQYF. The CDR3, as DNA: TGTGCCACCAGTGACTCCGGGACGGGGAGCTACGAGCAGTACTTC.

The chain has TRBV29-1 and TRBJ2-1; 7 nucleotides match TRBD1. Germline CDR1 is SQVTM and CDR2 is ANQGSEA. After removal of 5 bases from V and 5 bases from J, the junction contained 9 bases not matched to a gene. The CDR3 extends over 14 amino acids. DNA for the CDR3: TGCAGCGTTTATTCGGACAGGCAGAACAATGAGCAGTTCTTC. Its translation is CSVYSDRQNNEQFF.

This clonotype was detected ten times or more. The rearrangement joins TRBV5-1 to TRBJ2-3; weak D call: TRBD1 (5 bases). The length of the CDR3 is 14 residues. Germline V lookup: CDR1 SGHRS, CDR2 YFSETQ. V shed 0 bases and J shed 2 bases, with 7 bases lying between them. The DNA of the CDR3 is TGCGCCAGCAGCTTGGGACAGTACACAGATACGCAGTATTTT. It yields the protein CASSLGQYTDTQYF. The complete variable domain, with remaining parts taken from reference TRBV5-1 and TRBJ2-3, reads KAGVTQTPRYLIKTRGQQVTLSCSPISGHRSVSWYQQTPGQGLQFLFEYFSETQRNKGNFPGRFSGRQFSNSRSEMNVSTLELGDSALYLCASSLGQYTDTQYFGPGTRLTVL.

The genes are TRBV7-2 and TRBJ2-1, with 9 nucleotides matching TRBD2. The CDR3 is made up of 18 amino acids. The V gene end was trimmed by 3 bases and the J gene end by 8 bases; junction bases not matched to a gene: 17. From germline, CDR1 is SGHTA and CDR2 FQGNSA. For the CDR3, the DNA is TGTGCCAGCAGCTTTGGTGGGTTCGGCGGGAGGGCCATGGATGAGCAGTTCTTC. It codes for CASSFGGFGGRAMDEQFF.

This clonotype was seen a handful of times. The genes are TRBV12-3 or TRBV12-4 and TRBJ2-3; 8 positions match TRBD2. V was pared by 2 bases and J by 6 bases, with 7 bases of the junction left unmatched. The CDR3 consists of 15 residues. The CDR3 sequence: CASSLSGGAQDTQYF. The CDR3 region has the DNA TGTGCCAGCAGTTTAAGCGGGGGTGCCCAGGATACGCAGTATTTT.

CDR3 nucleotides: TGTGCCAGCAGCGCCACGTGGGACACTGAAGCTTTCTTT. This gives the protein CASSATWDTEAFF. J is TRBJ1-1 and V is TRBV7-9, with D uncertain. V was trimmed by 5 bases and J by 3 bases, leaving 10 bases between them. The CDR3 totals 13 residues. Per germline, CDR1 SEHNR and CDR2 FQNEAQ (reference sequence).

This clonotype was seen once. CDR3 nucleotide sequence: TGTGCCAGCAGCTTTGATAGGGGCGCGGATACGCAGTATTTT. Translation: CASSFDRGADTQYF. V is TRBV7-8 and J is TRBJ2-3; a possible D gene is TRBD1 (5 bases). Germline V gene lookup returns CDR1 SGHVS and CDR2 FQNEAQ. The length of the CDR3 is 14 residues. The V end was cut by 3 bases, the J end by 6 bases, with 13 bases between.

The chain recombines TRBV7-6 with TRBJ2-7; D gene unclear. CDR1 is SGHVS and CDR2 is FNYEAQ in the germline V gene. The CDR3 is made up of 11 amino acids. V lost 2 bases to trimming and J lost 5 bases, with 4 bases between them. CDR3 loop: CASSLRDEQYF. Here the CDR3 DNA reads TGTGCCAGCAGCTTAAGGGACGAGCAGTACTTC.

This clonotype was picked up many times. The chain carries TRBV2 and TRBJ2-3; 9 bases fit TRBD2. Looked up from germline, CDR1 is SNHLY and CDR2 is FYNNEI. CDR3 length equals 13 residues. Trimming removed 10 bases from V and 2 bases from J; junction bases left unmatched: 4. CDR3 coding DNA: TGTGCCACCTTAGCGGGAGCCACAGATACGCAGTATTTT. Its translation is CATLAGATDTQYF.

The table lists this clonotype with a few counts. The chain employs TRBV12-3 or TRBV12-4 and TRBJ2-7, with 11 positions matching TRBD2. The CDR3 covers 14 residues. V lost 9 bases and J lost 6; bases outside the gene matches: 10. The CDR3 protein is CASARLAGYREQYF. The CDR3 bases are TGTGCCAGTGCAAGACTAGCGGGATATCGCGAGCAGTACTTC.

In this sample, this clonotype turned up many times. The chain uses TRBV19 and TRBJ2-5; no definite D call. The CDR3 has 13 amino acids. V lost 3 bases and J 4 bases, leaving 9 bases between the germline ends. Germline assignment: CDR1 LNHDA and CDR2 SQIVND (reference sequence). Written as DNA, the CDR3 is TGTGCCAGTAGTATCAAGCGTGGAGAGACCCAGTACTTC. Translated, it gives CASSIKRGETQYF.

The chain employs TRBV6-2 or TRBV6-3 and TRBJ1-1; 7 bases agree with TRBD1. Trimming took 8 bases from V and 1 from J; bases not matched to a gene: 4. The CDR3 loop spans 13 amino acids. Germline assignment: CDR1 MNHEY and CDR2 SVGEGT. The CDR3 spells CASRDSGNTEAFF. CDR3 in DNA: TGTGCCAGCCGGGACAGTGGGAACACTGAAGCTTTCTTT.

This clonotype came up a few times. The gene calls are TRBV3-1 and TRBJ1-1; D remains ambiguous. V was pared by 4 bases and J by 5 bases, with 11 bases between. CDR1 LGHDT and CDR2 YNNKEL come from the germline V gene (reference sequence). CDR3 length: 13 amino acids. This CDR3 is CASSRAEGTEAFF. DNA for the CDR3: TGTGCCAGCAGCCGGGCAGAAGGGACTGAAGCTTTCTTT.

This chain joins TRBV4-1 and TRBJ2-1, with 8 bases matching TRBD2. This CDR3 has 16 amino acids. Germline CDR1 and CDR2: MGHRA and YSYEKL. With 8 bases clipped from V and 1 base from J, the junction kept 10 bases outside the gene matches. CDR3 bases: TGCGCCAGCCGCTCTCCCCGGGGGGGATCCTACAATGAGCAGTTCTTC. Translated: CASRSPRGGSYNEQFF.